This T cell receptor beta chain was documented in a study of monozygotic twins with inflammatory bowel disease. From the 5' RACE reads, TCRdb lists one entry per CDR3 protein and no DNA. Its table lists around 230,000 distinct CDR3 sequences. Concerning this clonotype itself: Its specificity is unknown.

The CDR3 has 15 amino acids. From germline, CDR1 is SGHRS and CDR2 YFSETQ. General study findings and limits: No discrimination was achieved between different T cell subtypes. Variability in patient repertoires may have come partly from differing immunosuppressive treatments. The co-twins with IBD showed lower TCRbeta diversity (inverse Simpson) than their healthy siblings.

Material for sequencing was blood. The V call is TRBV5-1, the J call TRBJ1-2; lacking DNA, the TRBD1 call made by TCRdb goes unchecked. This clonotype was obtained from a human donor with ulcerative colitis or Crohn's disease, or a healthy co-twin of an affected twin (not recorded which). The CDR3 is CASSLTGGADYGYTF.